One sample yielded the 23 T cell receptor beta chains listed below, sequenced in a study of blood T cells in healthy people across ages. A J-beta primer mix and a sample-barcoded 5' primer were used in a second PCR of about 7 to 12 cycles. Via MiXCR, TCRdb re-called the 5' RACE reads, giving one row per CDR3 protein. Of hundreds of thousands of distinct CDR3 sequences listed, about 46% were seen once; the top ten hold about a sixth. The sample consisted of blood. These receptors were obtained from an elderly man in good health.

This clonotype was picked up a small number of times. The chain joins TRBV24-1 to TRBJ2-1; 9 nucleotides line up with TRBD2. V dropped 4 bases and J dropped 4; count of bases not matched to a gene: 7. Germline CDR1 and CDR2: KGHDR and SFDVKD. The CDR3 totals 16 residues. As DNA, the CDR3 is TGTGCCACCAGTGACCCGGGCGGGAGGGTGTACAATGAGCAGTTCTTC. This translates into CATSDPGGRVYNEQFF.

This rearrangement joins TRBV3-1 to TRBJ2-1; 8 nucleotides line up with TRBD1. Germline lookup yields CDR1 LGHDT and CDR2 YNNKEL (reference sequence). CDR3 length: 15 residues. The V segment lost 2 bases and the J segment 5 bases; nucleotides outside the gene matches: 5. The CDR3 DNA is TGTGCCAGCAGCCAACCTTGGACAGGGAACAATGAGCAGTTCTTC. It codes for CASSQPWTGNNEQFF.

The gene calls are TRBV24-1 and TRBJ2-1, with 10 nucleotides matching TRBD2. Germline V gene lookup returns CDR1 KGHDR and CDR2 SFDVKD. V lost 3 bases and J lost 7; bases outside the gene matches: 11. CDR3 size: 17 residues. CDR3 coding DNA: TGTGCCACCAGTGATCCGCAGCGGGAGGGGAGAAGAAATGAGCAGTTCTTC. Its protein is CATSDPQREGRRNEQFF.

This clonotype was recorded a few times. DNA of the CDR3: TGTGCCAGCAGTTTACCCGGGACCCACAATGAGCAGTTCTTC. Protein: CASSLPGTHNEQFF. The J gene is TRBJ2-1, the V gene TRBV27, with D perhaps TRBD1 or TRBD2 (5 bases each). Trimming removed 2 bases from V and 5 bases from J, with 10 bases in between. The germline V gene encodes CDR1 MNHEY and CDR2 SMNVEV (reference sequence). The CDR3 sequence is 14 residues long.

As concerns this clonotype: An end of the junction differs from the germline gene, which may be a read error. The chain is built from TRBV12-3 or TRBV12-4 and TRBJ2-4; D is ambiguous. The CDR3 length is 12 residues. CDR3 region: CASSVAKNIQYF. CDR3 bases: TGTGCCAGCAGTGTAGCCAAAAACATTCAGTACTTC.

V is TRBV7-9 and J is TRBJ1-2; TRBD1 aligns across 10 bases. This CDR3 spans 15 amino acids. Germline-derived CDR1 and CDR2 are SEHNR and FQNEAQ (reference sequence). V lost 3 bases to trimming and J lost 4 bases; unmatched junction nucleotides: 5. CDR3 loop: CASSLAGTGVYGYTF. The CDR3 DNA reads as TGTGCCAGCAGCTTGGCTGGGACAGGGGTCTATGGCTACACCTTC.

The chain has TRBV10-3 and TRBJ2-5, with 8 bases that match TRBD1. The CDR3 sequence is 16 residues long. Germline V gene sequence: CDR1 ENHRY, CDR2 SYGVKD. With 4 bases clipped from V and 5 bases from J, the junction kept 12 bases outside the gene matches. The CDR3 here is CAISGGRQGWTETQYF. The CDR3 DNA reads TGTGCCATCAGTGGTGGCAGACAGGGGTGGACGGAGACCCAGTACTTC.

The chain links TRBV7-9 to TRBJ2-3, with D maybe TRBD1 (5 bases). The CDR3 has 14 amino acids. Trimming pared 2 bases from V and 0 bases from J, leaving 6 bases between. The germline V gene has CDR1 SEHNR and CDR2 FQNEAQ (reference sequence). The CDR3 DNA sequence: TGTGCCAGCAGCTTATACAGGAGCACAGATACGCAGTATTTT. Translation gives CASSLYRSTDTQYF.

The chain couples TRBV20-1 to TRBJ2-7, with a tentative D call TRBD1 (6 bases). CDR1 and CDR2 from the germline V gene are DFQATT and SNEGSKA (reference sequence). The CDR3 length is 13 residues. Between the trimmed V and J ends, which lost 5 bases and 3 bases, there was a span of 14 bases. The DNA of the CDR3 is TGCAGTGCTGCGGACAGTACTATCTACGAGCAGTACTTC. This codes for CSAADSTIYEQYF.

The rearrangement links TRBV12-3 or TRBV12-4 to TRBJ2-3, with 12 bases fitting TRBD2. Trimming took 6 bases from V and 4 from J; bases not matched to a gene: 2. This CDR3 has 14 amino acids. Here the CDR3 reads CASRPSGGADTQYF. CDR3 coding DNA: TGTGCCAGCAGGCCTAGCGGGGGGGCAGATACGCAGTATTTT.

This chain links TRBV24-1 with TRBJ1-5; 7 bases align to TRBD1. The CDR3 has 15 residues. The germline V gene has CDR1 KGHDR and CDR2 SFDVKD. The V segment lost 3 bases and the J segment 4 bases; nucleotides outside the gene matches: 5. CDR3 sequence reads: CATSDAGTANQPQHF. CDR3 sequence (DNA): TGTGCCACCAGTGATGCCGGGACAGCAAATCAGCCCCAGCATTTT.

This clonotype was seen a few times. The DNA of the CDR3 is TGTGCCAGCAGCCTAAGGGACAGTTACTACAATGAGCAGTTCTTC. Encoded protein: CASSLRDSYYNEQFF. The gene calls are TRBV3-1 and TRBJ2-1; 7 nucleotides agree with TRBD1. With 4 bases clipped from V and 3 bases from J, the junction kept 6 bases outside the gene matches. The CDR3 has 15 amino acids. Per germline, CDR1 LGHDT and CDR2 YNNKEL (reference sequence).

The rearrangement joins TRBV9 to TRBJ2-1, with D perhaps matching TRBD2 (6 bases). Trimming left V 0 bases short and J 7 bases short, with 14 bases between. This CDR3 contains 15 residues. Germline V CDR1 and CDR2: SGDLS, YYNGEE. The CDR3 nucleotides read TGTGCCAGCAGCGTAGCCCCGGGAGTTAAGAATGAGCAGTTCTTC. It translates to CASSVAPGVKNEQFF.

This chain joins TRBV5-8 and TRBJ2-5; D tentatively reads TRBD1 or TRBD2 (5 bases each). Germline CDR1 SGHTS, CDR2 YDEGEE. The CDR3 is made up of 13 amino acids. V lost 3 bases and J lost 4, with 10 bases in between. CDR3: CASSYTGTETQYF. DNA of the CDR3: TGTGCCAGCAGCTATACTGGGACAGAGACCCAGTACTTC.

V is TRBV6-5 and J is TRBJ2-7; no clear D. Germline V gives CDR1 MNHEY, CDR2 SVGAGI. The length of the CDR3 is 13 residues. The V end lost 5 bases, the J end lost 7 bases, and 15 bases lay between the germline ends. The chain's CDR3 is CASSRRLDNEQYF. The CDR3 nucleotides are TGTGCCAGCAGTAGACGACTCGACAATGAGCAGTACTTC.

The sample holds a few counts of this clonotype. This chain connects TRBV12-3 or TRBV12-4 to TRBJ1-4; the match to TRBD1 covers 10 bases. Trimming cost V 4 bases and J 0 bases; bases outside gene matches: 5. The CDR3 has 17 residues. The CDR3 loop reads CASSSGTGEATNEKLFF. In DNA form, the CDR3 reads TGTGCCAGCAGTTCCGGGACAGGGGAAGCAACTAATGAAAAACTGTTTTTT.

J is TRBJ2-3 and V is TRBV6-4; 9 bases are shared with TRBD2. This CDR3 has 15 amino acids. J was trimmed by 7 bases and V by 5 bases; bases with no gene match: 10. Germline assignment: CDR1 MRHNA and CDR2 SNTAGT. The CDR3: CASSKSSGNRNTQYF. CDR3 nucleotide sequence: TGTGCCAGCAGTAAATCTAGCGGGAATCGAAATACGCAGTATTTT.

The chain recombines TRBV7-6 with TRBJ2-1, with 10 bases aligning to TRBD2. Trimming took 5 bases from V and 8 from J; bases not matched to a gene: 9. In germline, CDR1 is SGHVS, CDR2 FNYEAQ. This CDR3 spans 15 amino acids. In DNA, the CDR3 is TGTGCCAGCAGCGGTGAAGCGGGAGGGCCCCATGAGCAGTTCTTC. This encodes CASSGEAGGPHEQFF.

CDR3 amino acids: CASVGGAWGYTF. In DNA form, the CDR3 reads TGTGCCAGCGTAGGGGGGGCGTGGGGCTACACCTTC. V gene TRBV6-6 combines with J gene TRBJ1-2, with D possibly TRBD1 on 6 matching bases. The V end lost 8 bases, the J end lost 8 bases, and 15 bases lay between the germline ends. This CDR3 is built from 12 residues. From germline, CDR1 is MNHNY and CDR2 SVGAGI (reference sequence).

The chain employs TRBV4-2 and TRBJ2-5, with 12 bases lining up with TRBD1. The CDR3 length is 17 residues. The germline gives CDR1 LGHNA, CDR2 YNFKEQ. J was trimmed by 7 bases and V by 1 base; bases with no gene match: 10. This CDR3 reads CASSQVAGTGGLGTQYF. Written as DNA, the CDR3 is TGTGCCAGCAGCCAAGTTGCTGGGACAGGGGGCCTTGGGACCCAGTACTTC.

This CDR3 reads CSATDNADTQYF. CDR3 in DNA: TGCAGTGCTACCGACAACGCAGATACGCAGTATTTT. This chain links TRBV20-1 with TRBJ2-3; no reliable D call. This CDR3 region has 12 residues. V was cut by 4 bases and J by 4 bases, with 9 bases left in between. Germline CDR1 is DFQATT and CDR2 is SNEGSKA (reference sequence).

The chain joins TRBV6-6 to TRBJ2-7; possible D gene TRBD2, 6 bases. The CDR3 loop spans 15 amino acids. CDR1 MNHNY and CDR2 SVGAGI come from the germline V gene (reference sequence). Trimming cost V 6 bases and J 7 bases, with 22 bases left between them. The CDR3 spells CASSRGTADQEEQYF. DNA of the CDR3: TGTGCCAGCAGCCGCGGGACCGCTGACCAGGAGGAGCAGTACTTC.

The CDR3: CAISDNPGANTEAFF. The CDR3 nucleotides read TGTGCCATCAGTGATAACCCGGGCGCGAACACTGAAGCTTTCTTT. The chain combines TRBV10-3 with TRBJ1-1; the D is unclear. Trimming shortened V by 3 bases and J by 1 base, and 12 bases separated the two germline ends. Per the germline V gene, CDR1 is ENHRY and CDR2 is SYGVKD. The CDR3 consists of 15 residues.